These 24 T cell receptor beta chains were sequenced from one sample in a study of HIV-infected children after antiretroviral therapy interruption. Unique molecular identifiers were included in an RNA-based 3' RACE TCR library. Each CDR3 protein gets one entry after TCRdb re-called the 3' RACE reads with MiXCR. The table includes about 89,000 distinct CDR3 sequences, 6% to 8.5% detected once. Treatment reported: PENTA 11 planned treatment interruption arm or continuous ART arm. Sequenced here: CD45RA+ CD4+ T cells from PBMCs, pooled from several time points, sampled from a donor given antiretroviral therapy, either interrupted or continuous. Subset noted: naive CD4+ CD45RA+ CD45RO- T cells. The receptors come from a pool of human donors with HIV.

The chain recombines TRBV5-5 with TRBJ2-7, with 9 positions matching TRBD1. This CDR3 has 14 residues. Germline V gene data show CDR1 as SGHKS and CDR2 as YYEKEE (reference sequence). With 3 bases clipped from V and 3 bases from J, the junction kept 4 bases outside the gene matches. The CDR3 reads CASSSTGGIYEQYF. The CDR3 coding sequence is TGTGCCAGCAGCTCTACAGGGGGCATCTACGAGCAGTACTTC.

At least ten counts were recorded for this clonotype. The germline gene is not matched at one end of the junction; a read error may be the cause. The chain couples TRBV19 to TRBJ2-5; D is possibly TRBD2 (5 bases). CDR1 is LNHDA, CDR2 SQIVND, per germline (reference sequence). The CDR3 covers 14 residues. The CDR3 coding sequence is TGTGCCAGCAGTATAGACGGGAACCAAGACACCCAGTACTTT. The encoded protein is CASSIDGNQDTQYF.

The genes are TRBV9 and TRBJ2-2; 10 bases are a match to TRBD2. Germline V gene lookup returns CDR1 SGDLS and CDR2 YYNGEE. With 4 bases clipped from V and 4 bases from J, the junction kept 7 bases outside the gene matches. The CDR3 sequence is 16 residues long. This chain's CDR3 is CASSQRVAGGTGELFF. Written as DNA, the CDR3 is TGTGCCAGCAGCCAACGGGTAGCGGGGGGCACCGGGGAGCTGTTTTTT.

This clonotype was seen a few times. This rearrangement joins TRBV7-2 to TRBJ2-3; D not certain. V was cut by 3 bases and J by 6 bases, with 7 bases left in between. Germline assignment: CDR1 SGHTA and CDR2 FQGNSA. This CDR3 has 12 residues. In nucleotides, the CDR3 is TGTGCCAGCAGCTTTATGCTGGATACGCAGTATTTT. Its protein product is CASSFMLDTQYF.

This clonotype was observed a handful of times. This chain connects TRBV30 to TRBJ1-1; D is ambiguous. Trimming took 3 bases from V and 1 from J, leaving 18 bases between them. CDR1 is GTSNPN, CDR2 SVGIG, per germline (reference sequence). The CDR3 has 16 amino acids. Here the CDR3 reads CAWRAPFPGRNTEAFF. Here the CDR3 DNA reads TGTGCCTGGAGGGCCCCTTTCCCGGGGAGGAACACTGAAGCTTTCTTT.

This rearrangement joins TRBV9 to TRBJ2-3; D may be TRBD1 or TRBD2 (6 bases each). The CDR3 runs to 15 residues. V lost 6 bases and J 0 bases, leaving 14 bases between the germline ends. The germline V gene encodes CDR1 SGDLS and CDR2 YYNGEE. CDR3 sequence (DNA): TGTGCCAGCATTCGCGGGACAACTAGCACAGATACGCAGTATTTT. Translating gives CASIRGTTSTDTQYF. The entire variable domain, with the rest obtained from reference TRBV9 and TRBJ2-3, is as follows: DSGVTQTPKHLITATGQRVTLRCSPRSGDLSVYWYQQSLDQGLQFLIQYYNGEERAKGNILERFSAQQFPDLHSELNLSSLELGDSALYFCASIRGTTSTDTQYFGPGTRLTVL.

This rearrangement joins TRBV18 to TRBJ1-1, with D perhaps TRBD1 (6 bases). The germline CDR1 and CDR2 sequences are KGHSH and LQKENI. The CDR3 runs to 13 residues. Trimming pared 3 bases from V and 9 bases from J, leaving 14 bases between. The CDR3 DNA reads TGTGCCAGCTCACCTCATCAGGGGACCCAAGCTTTCTTT. Its protein is CASSPHQGTQAFF.

This chain joins TRBV6-2 or TRBV6-3 and TRBJ2-7; TRBD1 aligns across 9 bases. Germline loops: CDR1 MNHEY, CDR2 SVGEGT. This CDR3 is 14 amino acids long. The V gene end was trimmed by 1 base and the J gene end by 6 bases; junction bases not matched to a gene: 4. The CDR3 DNA is TGTGCCAGCAGTTACTGGGGACAGGGAGGCGAGCAGTACTTC. Amino acid sequence: CASSYWGQGGEQYF.

The sample holds many counts of this clonotype. The chain combines TRBV12-3 or TRBV12-4 with TRBJ1-1; 7 nucleotides line up with TRBD1. There are 15 residues in the CDR3. Trimming at V came to 1 base and at J to 4 bases, leaving 6 bases not matched to a gene. The CDR3 DNA follows: TGTGCCAGCAGTTTAGGAAGGGGGCGCGGCACTGAAGCTTTCTTT. Translating it yields CASSLGRGRGTEAFF.

The sample holds many counts of this clonotype. This rearrangement joins TRBV10-3 to TRBJ2-4, with a possible D match to TRBD2 (5 bases). The CDR3 contains 13 residues. Germline-derived CDR1 and CDR2 are ENHRY and SYGVKD. V dropped 0 bases and J dropped 6 bases, with 6 bases sitting between them. CDR3 nucleotide sequence: TGTGCCATCAGTGAGTCGGCGGGAAACATTCAGTACTTC. The encoded protein is CAISESAGNIQYF.

This clonotype was observed at least ten times. The rearrangement joins TRBV7-3 to TRBJ2-5, with 8 bases aligning to TRBD2. CDR3 size: 15 residues. Looked up from germline, CDR1 is SGHTA and CDR2 is FQGTGA. With V trimmed by 1 base and J by 4 bases, 5 bases remained unmatched. This CDR3 reads CASSLSGLAGETQYF. The CDR3 DNA follows: TGTGCCAGCAGCTTAAGTGGTCTAGCGGGAGAGACCCAGTACTTC.

At least ten counts were recorded for this clonotype. The DNA of the CDR3 is TGCGCCAGCAGCTCACTGACAGGGCTTCATAATGAGCAGTTCTTC. This encodes CASSSLTGLHNEQFF. The V gene is TRBV5-1, the J gene TRBJ2-1, with 7 nucleotides matching TRBD1. Germline trimming cut 3 bases from V and 7 bases from J; bases unmatched to any gene: 10. CDR1 and CDR2 from the germline V gene are SGHRS and YFSETQ. This CDR3 region has 15 residues. Based on the CDR3 plus reference TRBV5-1 and TRBJ2-1, the full variable domain is KAGVTQTPRYLIKTRGQQVTLSCSPISGHRSVSWYQQTPGQGLQFLFEYFSETQRNKGNFPGRFSGRQFSNSRSEMNVSTLELGDSALYLCASSSLTGLHNEQFFGPGTRLTVL.

This clonotype was recorded at least ten times. The rearrangement uses TRBV5-6 and TRBJ2-2, with D tentatively TRBD2 (6 bases). This CDR3 has 16 residues. V lost 1 base and J lost 1, with 11 bases in between. The germline gives CDR1 SGHDT, CDR2 YYEEEE. The CDR3 nucleotides are TGTGCCAGCAGCTTGTACGCGGGAAGGAACACCGGGGAGCTGTTTTTT. Protein sequence: CASSLYAGRNTGELFF.

Concerning this clonotype itself: A much larger clone sits a single nucleotide away, making a read error possible. The chain links TRBV19 to TRBJ1-1, with D possibly being TRBD1 (5 bases). V shed 3 bases and J shed 5 bases, with 16 bases lying between them. The CDR3 runs to 15 residues. CDR1 LNHDA and CDR2 SQIVND come from the germline V gene (reference sequence). CDR3 protein: CASSIATGGGTEAFF. CDR3 nucleotides: TGTGCCAGTAGTATCGCCACGGGGGGTGGGACTGAAGCTTTCTTT.

In this sample, this clonotype turned up many times. The rearrangement joins TRBV12-3 or TRBV12-4 to TRBJ1-1, with D tentatively TRBD1 (5 bases). The CDR3 length is 13 residues. V lost 2 bases and J 5 bases, leaving 9 bases between the germline ends. CDR3 nucleotides: TGTGCCAGCAGTTTATGGGGGGGAACTGAAGCTTTCTTT. Its protein product is CASSLWGGTEAFF.

In this sample, this clonotype turned up many times. V gene TRBV29-1 combines with J gene TRBJ1-1; D is unclear. Per germline, CDR1 SQVTM and CDR2 ANQGSEA. The CDR3 totals 13 residues. Trimming removed 2 bases from V and 4 bases from J, with 11 bases in between. The CDR3 loop reads CSVEYIGFTEAFF. DNA of the CDR3: TGCAGCGTTGAATACATAGGGTTCACTGAAGCTTTCTTT. Complete variable domain (other parts from reference TRBV29-1 and TRBJ1-1): SAVISQKPSRDICQRGTSLTIQCQVDSQVTMMFWYRQQPGQSLTLIATANQGSEATYESGFVIDKFPISRPNLTFSTLTVSNMSPEDSSIYLCSVEYIGFTEAFFGQGTRLTVV.

This clonotype was detected ten times or more. The V gene is TRBV11-2, the J gene TRBJ2-3, with unresolved D. CDR1 and CDR2 (germline): SGHAT, FQNNGV. The V and J ends lost 8 bases and 6 bases respectively, with 15 bases between them. The CDR3 has 13 residues. CDR3 sequence (DNA): TGTGCCAGCCACTTTGGGGTCGGGGATACGCAGTATTTT. Its protein product is CASHFGVGDTQYF.

This clonotype was seen many times. J is TRBJ2-4 and V is TRBV27; D could derive from TRBD1 or TRBD2 (6 bases each). Trimming left V 8 bases short and J 5 bases short, with 13 bases between. The V gene's germline CDR1 is MNHEY and CDR2 SMNVEV (reference sequence). The CDR3 is 13 residues long. CDR3 residues: CASRPEGENIQYF. The CDR3, as DNA: TGTGCCAGCCGCCCGGAGGGGGAAAACATTCAGTACTTC.

Many counts were recorded for this clonotype. CDR3 loop: CASSLRMAGELFF. CDR3 coding DNA: TGTGCCAGCAGTTTACGGATGGCCGGGGAGCTGTTTTTT. The V and J genes are TRBV12-3 or TRBV12-4 and TRBJ2-2; no clear D. Trimming removed 2 bases from V and 6 bases from J, with 7 bases in between. This CDR3 has 13 residues.

This clonotype has only a few counts. The gene calls are TRBV5-8 and TRBJ1-4; 10 bases are a match to TRBD1. Germline-derived CDR1 and CDR2 are SGHTS and YDEGEE. Germline trimming cut 4 bases from V and 8 bases from J; bases unmatched to any gene: 8. The CDR3 has 15 amino acids. The CDR3 nucleotides read TGTGCCAGCAGCATGACAGGGGGCGCCGGAGAAAAACTGTTTTTT. Protein: CASSMTGGAGEKLFF.

Sample share makes this clonotype large. This rearrangement joins TRBV4-2 to TRBJ1-1; no clear D. In germline, CDR1 is LGHNA, CDR2 YNFKEQ. Trimming removed 0 bases at V and 14 bases at J, with 16 bases between. CDR3 size: 13 residues. CDR3 DNA: TGTGCCAGCAGCCAAGACAAAAACACAGAAGTCTTCTTT. This encodes CASSQDKNTEVFF.

This clonotype was counted ten times or more. The V call is TRBV6-1, the J call TRBJ2-1; 7 nucleotides line up with TRBD2. Germline CDR1 is MNHNS and CDR2 is SASEGT. Trimming cost V 0 bases and J 12 bases; bases outside gene matches: 8. The CDR3 covers 14 residues. This CDR3 is CASSEAGLGGSQFF. CDR3 coding DNA: TGTGCCAGCAGTGAAGCTGGCTTGGGGGGGTCGCAGTTCTTC.

This clonotype was detected ten times or more. J is TRBJ2-3 and V is TRBV7-2; 10 bases are shared with TRBD2. The CDR3 has 14 amino acids. V lost 5 bases and J lost 3; bases outside the gene matches: 2. CDR1 is SGHTA, CDR2 FQGNSA, per germline. The CDR3 region is CASSRSGRTDTQYF. Written as DNA, the CDR3 is TGTGCCAGCAGCCGTAGCGGGAGGACAGATACGCAGTATTTT.

This clonotype was found many times. The chain combines TRBV6-5 with TRBJ1-4; D is unresolved. Trimming pared 2 bases from V and 8 bases from J, leaving 9 bases between. This CDR3 comprises 13 residues. Germline values: CDR1 MNHEY, CDR2 SVGAGI. CDR3 in DNA: TGTGCCAGCAGTTACCGGGGAGGGGAAAAACTGTTTTTT. It translates to CASSYRGGEKLFF.